The T cell receptor (beta chain) described here comes from a study of Graves' ophthalmopathy and Graves' hyperthyroidism. Study-level background: Ophthalmopathy absent within 18 months of follow-up marked hyperthyroidism as stable. Notes on the study in general: In separating ophthalmopathy from stable hyperthyroidism, a 13-signature model achieved roughly 87% sensitivity and around 80% specificity.

Concerning this clonotype itself: Antigen unknown.

Looked up from germline, CDR1 is ENHRY and CDR2 is SYGVKD. Trimming removed 6 bases at V and 1 base at J, with 12 bases between. The length of the CDR3 is 14 residues. TCR beta CDR3 amplification used RNA transcripts. An opening RT-PCR round employed HTBI primers and preceded a second-round multiplex PCR. A single record per CDR3 protein comes from TCRdb applying MiXCR to the multiplex PCR reads. The table shows a few hundred thousand distinct CDR3 sequences, with roughly 40% occurring only once. The gene calls are TRBV10-3 and TRBJ2-5; weak D call: TRBD1 (6 bases). The sequence was obtained from an adult man with Graves' hyperthyroidism. Sequenced material: peripheral blood or thyroid tissue (not recorded which). CDR3 DNA: TGTGCCATCAGCTTACAGGACAGCCAAGAGACCCAGTACTTC. Translation: CAISLQDSQETQYF.